This T cell receptor (beta chain) derives from a study of blood T cell repertoires in COVID-19. Generated by immunoSEQ multiplex PCR, the TCRdb table keeps only in-frame clones and is missing some. This sample has just over 650,000 clones, with over 80% found just once. The trim removed 6 bases at V and 6 bases at J, leaving 7 bases unmatched. Germline-derived CDR1 and CDR2 are MNHEY and SVGAGI. CDR3 length: 13 residues. The clonotype comes from a woman aged 18-30 years with acute or convalescent COVID-19. The gene calls are TRBV6-5 and TRBJ1-2; TRBD1 matches at 7 bases. The specimen was peripheral blood. CDR3 sequence reads: CASSLTGKNGYTF. DNA of the CDR3: TGTGCCAGCAGCTTGACAGGGAAGAATGGCTACACCTTC.